These 24 T cell receptor beta chains originate from one sample sequenced in a study of T cell repertoires in cytomegalovirus infection. TCRdb itself ran the reads through MiXCR, one entry per CDR3 protein. In the table there are approximately 400,000 distinct CDR3 sequences, around 32% of which are singletons. Sequenced: PBMCs. These receptors came from a human donor in good health (CMV status not recorded). Some clones in this sample may be carry-over from other donors' samples.

The chain combines TRBV20-1 with TRBJ2-5; TRBD2 might be the D (7 bases). The CDR3 runs 13 residues. V was clipped by 8 bases and J by 0 bases, with 13 bases between them. Germline CDR1 and CDR2: DFQATT and SNEGSKA (reference sequence). For the CDR3, the DNA is TGCAGTCCCCGGGGGGCTAACCAAGAGACCCAGTACTTC. This translates into CSPRGANQETQYF.

The chain is built from TRBV4-2 and TRBJ1-4; 9 bases are shared with TRBD1. The V gene end was trimmed by 3 bases and the J gene end by 7 bases; junction bases not matched to a gene: 9. This CDR3 is built from 16 residues. Germline CDR1 and CDR2: LGHNA and YNFKEQ. The CDR3 nucleotides read TGTGCCAGCAGCCAGGGGACCGGGACAGGGCCTGAAAAACTGTTTTTT. Encoded protein: CASSQGTGTGPEKLFF.

DNA of the CDR3: TGTGCCAGCAGTTGGGGTGACCTTAATGGCTACACCTTC. This translates into CASSWGDLNGYTF. V usage is TRBV12-3 or TRBV12-4 and J usage is TRBJ1-2; D uncertain. CDR3 length: 13 amino acids. V was shortened by 4 bases and J by 6 bases, with 12 bases between the two germline ends.

The rearrangement links TRBV19 to TRBJ1-5; D is uncertain. V shed 3 bases and J shed 3 bases, with 12 bases lying between them. CDR3 length: 15 amino acids. Germline V gene lookup returns CDR1 LNHDA and CDR2 SQIVND (reference sequence). Here the CDR3 reads CASSIPIHPNQPQHF. CDR3 in DNA: TGTGCCAGTAGTATCCCAATACACCCCAATCAGCCCCAGCATTTT. The variable domain in full, with the rest retrieved from reference TRBV19 and TRBJ1-5, is DGGITQSPKYLFRKEGQNVTLSCEQNLNHDAMYWYRQDPGQGLRLIYYSQIVNDFQKGDIAEGYSVSREKKESFPLTVTSAQKNPTAFYLCASSIPIHPNQPQHFGDGTRLSIL.

This clonotype was seen more than once but under ten times. This chain connects TRBV5-6 to TRBJ2-7; a weak D match, TRBD1 (5 bases). From germline, CDR1 is SGHDT and CDR2 YYEEEE. There are 13 residues in the CDR3. V gave up 2 bases and J gave up 6 bases, with 12 bases separating them. CDR3: CASSLSGQTEQYF. The DNA for the CDR3 is TGTGCCAGCAGCTTATCAGGGCAGACCGAGCAGTACTTC.

This clonotype has a count of ten or more. The V gene is TRBV7-2, the J gene TRBJ2-1, with D possibly matching TRBD2 (5 bases). The V end was cut by 2 bases, the J end by 10 bases, with 9 bases between. Germline assignment: CDR1 SGHTA and CDR2 FQGNSA. The CDR3 has 12 residues. CDR3 amino acids: CASSLQSGEQFF. CDR3 nucleotides: TGTGCCAGCAGCTTACAATCGGGGGAGCAGTTCTTC. The variable domain in full, with the rest retrieved from reference TRBV7-2 and TRBJ2-1, is GAGVSQSPSNKVTEKGKDVELRCDPISGHTALYWYRQSLGQGLEFLIYFQGNSAPDKSGLPSDRFSAERTGGSVSTLTIQRTQQEDSAVYLCASSLQSGEQFFGPGTRLTVL.

In its sample, this clonotype was seen a few times. The chain uses TRBV29-1 and TRBJ2-2; D may be TRBD1 (5 bases). There are 13 residues in the CDR3. Germline loops: CDR1 SQVTM, CDR2 ANQGSEA. Trimming took 1 base from V and 2 from J, leaving 5 bases between them. The CDR3: CSVEGGNTGELFF. CDR3 coding DNA: TGCAGCGTTGAAGGGGGCAACACCGGGGAGCTGTTTTTT.

This clonotype was observed many times. The CDR3 bases are TGTGCCAGCAGCAGACGGGACACTTCCTACTATGGCTACACCTTC. It encodes CASSRRDTSYYGYTF. This chain uses TRBV7-2 with TRBJ1-2, with D possibly being TRBD1 (6 bases). CDR1 and CDR2 (germline): SGHTA, FQGNSA. The CDR3 is 15 residues long. The V end lost 5 bases, the J end lost 3 bases, and 16 bases lay between the germline ends.

The genes are TRBV6-5 and TRBJ1-4; D might be TRBD1 (5 bases). The CDR3 covers 15 residues. V was cut by 5 bases and J by 10 bases, with 20 bases left in between. Germline CDR1 and CDR2: MNHEY and SVGAGI. The CDR3 here is CASSPGLGVEAKLFF. The CDR3 DNA reads as TGTGCCAGCAGTCCCGGGTTGGGGGTGGAAGCAAAACTGTTTTTT.

The CDR3 here is CAISEGGQENSPLHF. In DNA, the CDR3 is TGTGCCATCAGTGAGGGCGGACAGGAAAATTCACCCCTCCACTTT. The rearrangement links TRBV10-3 to TRBJ1-6; 7 bases map to TRBD1. The CDR3 spans 15 residues. The germline V gene has CDR1 ENHRY and CDR2 SYGVKD. Trimming cost V 2 bases and J 7 bases; bases outside gene matches: 5.

This clonotype was seen a few times. The chain links TRBV5-4 to TRBJ1-6, with D maybe TRBD1 (6 bases). The CDR3 runs to 15 residues. V lost 4 bases to trimming and J lost 6 bases, with 14 bases between them. Per the germline V gene, CDR1 is SGHNT and CDR2 is YYREEE (reference sequence). The CDR3 region is CASSGGHLGNSPLHF. CDR3 coding DNA: TGTGCCAGCAGCGGGGGACATTTGGGTAATTCACCCCTCCACTTT.

The rearrangement links TRBV5-1 to TRBJ1-2; D might be TRBD1 (5 bases). The CDR3 is 14 amino acids. Germline V gene sequence: CDR1 SGHRS, CDR2 YFSETQ. V shed 6 bases and J shed 7 bases, with 19 bases lying between them. CDR3 in amino acids: CASTPYGGDSGYTF. In nucleotides, the CDR3 is TGCGCCAGCACGCCCTACGGGGGGGATTCTGGCTACACCTTC.

This clonotype is a singleton in its sample. No conserved phenylalanine or tryptophan ends this CDR3, so it is likely a read error. The chain has TRBV18 and TRBJ2-7; D is possibly TRBD1 or TRBD2 (6 bases each). The CDR3 is made up of 19 amino acids. Between the trimmed V and J ends, which lost 2 bases and 4 bases, there was a span of 27 bases. The germline gives CDR1 KGHSH, CDR2 LQKENI. CDR3 protein: CASSPDLRTGALGIYEQYL. The CDR3 coding sequence is TGTGCCAGCTCACCAGACCTCAGGACGGGGGCCCTCGGAATATACGAGCAGTACTTA.

The CDR3 protein is CASSYQVATDTQYF. CDR3 nucleotide sequence: TGTGCCAGCAGTTACCAGGTGGCAACAGATACGCAGTATTTT. The chain links TRBV12-3 or TRBV12-4 to TRBJ2-3; D not resolved. With 4 bases removed from V and 3 bases from J, the gap between germline ends came to 11 bases. The CDR3 spans 14 residues.

The gene calls are TRBV18 and TRBJ1-3; D is unresolved. Germline lookup yields CDR1 KGHSH and CDR2 LQKENI. The CDR3 totals 15 residues. Trimming took 1 base from V and 0 from J, leaving 7 bases between them. In DNA form, the CDR3 reads TGTGCCAGCTCACCACTAGTATCCTCTGGAAACACCATATATTTT. Translation: CASSPLVSSGNTIYF.

This sequence joins TRBV28 and TRBJ2-1; D is uncertain. CDR3 length equals 12 residues. Per the germline V gene, CDR1 is MDHEN and CDR2 is SYDVKM. The germline V and J ends were trimmed by 6 bases and 9 bases, with 12 bases remaining between them. The chain's CDR3 is CASSLLLGEQFF. The CDR3 coding sequence is TGTGCCAGCAGCCTACTCCTGGGTGAGCAGTTCTTC.

This sequence joins TRBV29-1 and TRBJ2-3; D call uncertain. Germline values: CDR1 SQVTM, CDR2 ANQGSEA. The V gene lost 0 bases and the J gene lost 6 bases, with 4 bases spanning the gap. The CDR3 covers 11 residues. CDR3 DNA sequence: TGCAGCGTTGAAGATGGCGATACGCAGTATTTT. It codes for CSVEDGDTQYF.

This clonotype was seen only once. The rearrangement uses TRBV6-5 and TRBJ1-4, with D unclear. The CDR3 extends over 11 amino acids. Per germline, CDR1 MNHEY and CDR2 SVGAGI. V was trimmed by 7 bases and J by 5 bases, leaving 5 bases between them. In nucleotides, the CDR3 is TGTGCCAGCACCATGAATGAAAAACTGTTTTTT. Encoded protein: CASTMNEKLFF.

V is TRBV7-9 and J is TRBJ2-2; D perhaps matches TRBD2 (7 bases). This CDR3 region has 14 residues. CDR1 is SEHNR, CDR2 FQNEAQ, per germline (reference sequence). V was cut by 6 bases and J by 7 bases, with 15 bases left in between. CDR3 loop: CASSPRGAGGELFF. For the CDR3, the DNA is TGTGCCAGCAGTCCTCGGGGGGCCGGCGGGGAGCTGTTTTTT.

This clonotype was found a few times. This CDR3 is CASSLAMRAEPNEQFF. The CDR3 DNA sequence: TGCGCCAGCAGCTTGGCCATGAGGGCTGAGCCCAATGAGCAGTTCTTC. J is TRBJ2-1 and V is TRBV5-1, with a weak D call TRBD2 (5 bases). The ends were cut back, 0 bases at V and 6 bases at J, with 16 bases in the middle. From germline, CDR1 is SGHRS and CDR2 YFSETQ. The CDR3 runs 16 residues. Combining the CDR3 with reference TRBV5-1 and TRBJ2-1 gives the whole variable domain KAGVTQTPRYLIKTRGQQVTLSCSPISGHRSVSWYQQTPGQGLQFLFEYFSETQRNKGNFPGRFSGRQFSNSRSEMNVSTLELGDSALYLCASSLAMRAEPNEQFFGPGTRLTVL.

This rearrangement joins TRBV7-8 to TRBJ1-1; no firm D call. The CDR3 runs to 13 residues. The V and J ends lost 2 bases and 3 bases respectively, with 7 bases between them. From germline, CDR1 is SGHVS and CDR2 FQNEAQ. DNA of the CDR3: TGTGCCAGCAGCTTAAAAAGGGACACTGAAGCTTTCTTT. It specifies CASSLKRDTEAFF.

The gene calls are TRBV7-4 and TRBJ2-3, with D unresolved. CDR1 and CDR2 from the germline V gene are SGHVT and SQSDAQ. The CDR3 is made up of 12 amino acids. V was shortened by 4 bases and J by 6 bases, with 8 bases between the two germline ends. CDR3 in amino acids: CASSSEWDTQYF. CDR3 sequence (DNA): TGTGCCAGCAGCTCCGAGTGGGATACGCAGTATTTT.

The CDR3 here is CASIPRASGNTIYF. CDR3 in DNA: TGTGCCAGCATTCCCCGGGCGAGCGGAAACACCATATATTTT. The genes are TRBV7-8 and TRBJ1-3; D is uncertain. V lost 7 bases and J lost 4, with 14 bases in between. CDR1 and CDR2 from the germline V gene are SGHVS and FQNEAQ. This CDR3 has 14 amino acids.

The chain joins TRBV4-3 to TRBJ1-2; 8 positions match TRBD1. There are 16 residues in the CDR3. Germline CDR1 LGHNA, CDR2 YSLEER. J lost 4 bases, V lost 0 bases, and 7 bases had no gene match. As DNA, the CDR3 is TGCGCCAGCAGCCAAGAAGCCAGGGGGCGCACCTATGGCTACACCTTC. It is translated as CASSQEARGRTYGYTF.